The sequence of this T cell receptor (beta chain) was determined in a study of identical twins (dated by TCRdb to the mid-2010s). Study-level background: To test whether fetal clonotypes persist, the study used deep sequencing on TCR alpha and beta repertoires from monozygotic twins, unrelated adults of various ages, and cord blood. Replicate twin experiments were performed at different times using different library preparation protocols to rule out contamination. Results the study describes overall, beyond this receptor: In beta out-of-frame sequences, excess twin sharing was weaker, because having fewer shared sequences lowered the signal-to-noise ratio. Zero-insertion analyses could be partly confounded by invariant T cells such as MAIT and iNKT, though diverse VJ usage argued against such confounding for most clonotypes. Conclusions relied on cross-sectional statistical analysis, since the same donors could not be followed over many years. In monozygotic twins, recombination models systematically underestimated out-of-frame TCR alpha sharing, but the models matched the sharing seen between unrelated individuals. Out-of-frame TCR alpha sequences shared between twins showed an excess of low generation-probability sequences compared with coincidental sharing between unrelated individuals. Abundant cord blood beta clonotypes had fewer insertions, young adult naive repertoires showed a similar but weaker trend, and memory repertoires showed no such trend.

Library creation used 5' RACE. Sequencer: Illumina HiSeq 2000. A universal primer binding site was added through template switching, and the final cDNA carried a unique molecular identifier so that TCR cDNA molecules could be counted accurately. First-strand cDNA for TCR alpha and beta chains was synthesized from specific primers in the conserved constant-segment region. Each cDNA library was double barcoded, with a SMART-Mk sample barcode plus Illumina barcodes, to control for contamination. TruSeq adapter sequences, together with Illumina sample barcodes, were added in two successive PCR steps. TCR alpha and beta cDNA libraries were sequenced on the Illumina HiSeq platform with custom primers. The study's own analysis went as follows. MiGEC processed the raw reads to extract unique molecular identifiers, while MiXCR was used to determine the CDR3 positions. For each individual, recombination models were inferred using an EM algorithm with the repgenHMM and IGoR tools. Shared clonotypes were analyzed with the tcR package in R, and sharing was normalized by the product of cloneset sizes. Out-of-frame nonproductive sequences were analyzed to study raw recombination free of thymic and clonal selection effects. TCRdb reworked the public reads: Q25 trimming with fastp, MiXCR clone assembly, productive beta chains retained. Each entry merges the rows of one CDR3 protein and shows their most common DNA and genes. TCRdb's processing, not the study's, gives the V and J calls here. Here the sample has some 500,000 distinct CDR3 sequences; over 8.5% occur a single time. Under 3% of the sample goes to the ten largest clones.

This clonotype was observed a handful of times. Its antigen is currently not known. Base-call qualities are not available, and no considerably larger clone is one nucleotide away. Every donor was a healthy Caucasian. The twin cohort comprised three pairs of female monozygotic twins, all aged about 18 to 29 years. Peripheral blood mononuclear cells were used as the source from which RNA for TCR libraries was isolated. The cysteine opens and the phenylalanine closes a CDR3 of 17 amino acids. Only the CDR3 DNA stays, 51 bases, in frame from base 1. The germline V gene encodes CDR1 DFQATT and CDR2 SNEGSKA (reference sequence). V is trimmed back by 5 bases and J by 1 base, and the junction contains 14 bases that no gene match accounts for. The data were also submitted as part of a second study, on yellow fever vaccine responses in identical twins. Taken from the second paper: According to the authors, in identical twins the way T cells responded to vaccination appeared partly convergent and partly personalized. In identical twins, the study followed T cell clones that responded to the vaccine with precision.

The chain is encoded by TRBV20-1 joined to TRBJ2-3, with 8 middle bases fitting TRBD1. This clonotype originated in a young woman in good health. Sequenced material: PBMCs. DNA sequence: TGCAGTGCTGCACAACCCCATGGACAGGGCGGCACAGATACGCAGTATTTT. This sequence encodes CSAAQPHGQGGTDTQYF.